The TCR beta chain under discussion was sequenced for a study of blood T cell repertoires in COVID-19. V lost 3 bases to trimming and J lost 3 bases; unmatched junction nucleotides: 0. CDR1 and CDR2 (germline): LGHDT, YNNKEL (reference sequence). The CDR3 has 14 residues. Produced via immunoSEQ multiplex PCR; TCRdb's table is partial and in-frame only. The sample records fewer than 250,000 clones, about 90% being singletons. Sequencing used PBMCs or T cells enriched from blood (not recorded which). The chain carries TRBV3-1 (or the pseudogene TRBV3-2) and TRBJ2-7; 12 bases map to TRBD2. This TCR was recovered from a man between 25 and 39 years old who had recovered from COVID-19. This CDR3 is CASSQTSGSYEQYF. CDR3 DNA: TGTGCCAGCAGCCAGACTAGCGGGAGCTACGAGCAGTACTTC.